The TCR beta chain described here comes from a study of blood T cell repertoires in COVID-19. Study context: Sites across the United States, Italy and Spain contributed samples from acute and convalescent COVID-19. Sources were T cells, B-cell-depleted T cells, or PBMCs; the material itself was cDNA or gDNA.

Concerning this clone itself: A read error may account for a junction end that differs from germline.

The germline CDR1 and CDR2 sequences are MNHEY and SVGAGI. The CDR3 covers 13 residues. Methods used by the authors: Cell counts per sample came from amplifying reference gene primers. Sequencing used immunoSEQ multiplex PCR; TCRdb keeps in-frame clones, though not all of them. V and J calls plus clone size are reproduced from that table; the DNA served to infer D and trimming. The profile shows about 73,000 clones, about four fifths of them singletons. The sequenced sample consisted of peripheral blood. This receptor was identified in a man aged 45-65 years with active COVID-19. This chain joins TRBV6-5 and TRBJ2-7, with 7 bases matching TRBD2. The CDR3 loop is CASSYSRLAPNNF. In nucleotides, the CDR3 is TGTGCCAGCAGTTACTCCAGACTAGCCCCTAATAACTTC.